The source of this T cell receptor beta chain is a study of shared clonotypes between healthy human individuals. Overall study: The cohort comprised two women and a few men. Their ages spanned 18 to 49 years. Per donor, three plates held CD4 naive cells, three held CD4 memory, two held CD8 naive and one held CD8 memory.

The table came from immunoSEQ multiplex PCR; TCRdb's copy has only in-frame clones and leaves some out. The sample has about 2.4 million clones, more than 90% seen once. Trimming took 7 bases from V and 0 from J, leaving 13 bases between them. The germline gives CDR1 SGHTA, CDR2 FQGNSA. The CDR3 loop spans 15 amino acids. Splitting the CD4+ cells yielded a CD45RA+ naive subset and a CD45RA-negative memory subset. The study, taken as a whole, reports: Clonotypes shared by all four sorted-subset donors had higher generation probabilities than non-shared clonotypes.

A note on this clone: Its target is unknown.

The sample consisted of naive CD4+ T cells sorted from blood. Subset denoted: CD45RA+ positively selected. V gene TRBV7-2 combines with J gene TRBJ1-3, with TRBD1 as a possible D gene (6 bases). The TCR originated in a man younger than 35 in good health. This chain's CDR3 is CASNRGPSSGNTIYF. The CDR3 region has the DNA TGTGCCAGCAACCGGGGGCCGAGCTCTGGAAACACCATATATTTT.